This TCR beta chain emerged from a study of blood T cells in healthy people across ages. This clonotype was seen many times. Germline V gene lookup returns CDR1 MNHEY and CDR2 SVGAGI. Deletions cut 6 bases from V and 1 base from J, with 9 bases between. The length of the CDR3 is 13 residues. With a J-beta primer mix and a sample-barcoded 5' primer, a second PCR ran about 7 to 12 cycles. TCRdb analysed the 5' RACE reads with MiXCR anew, one entry per CDR3 protein. The repertoire holds some 1.5 million distinct CDR3 sequences, approximately 28% seen once, with 7% to 9% in the top ten. This TCR was sampled from a woman between 25 and 40 years old in good health. Material for sequencing was blood. The gene calls are TRBV6-5 and TRBJ1-1, with D maybe TRBD1 (6 bases). The CDR3 DNA reads TGTGCCAGCAGCCGGACAGCGAACACTGAAGCTTTCTTT. Residues: CASSRTANTEAFF.